This T cell receptor beta chain is drawn from a study of T-cell reconstitution after alpha-beta-depleted transplantation in children (dated by TCRdb to the mid-2010s). Describing the broader study: The study quantitatively tracked T-cell immune reconstitution after TCRalphabeta/CD19-depleted allogeneic hematopoietic cell transplantation in children using TCR repertoire profiling.

The library was built by means of PCR. The sequencing machine was an Illumina HiSeq 2500. Molecular barcoding was employed in the preparation of TCR libraries, with unique molecular identifiers being used to normalize TCRbeta repertoire quantification. Through fastp at Q25 and MiXCR, TCRdb rebuilt clones from the public reads, retaining in-frame beta chains. For every CDR3 protein sequence, its rows merge into one entry that carries the most common genes and DNA. A total of about 600,000 distinct CDR3 sequences appear in this sample, 8% to 11% of them only once. Together, the top ten hold approximately 4.1% of the sample. To note about this clonotype: This clone's antigen is unknown. Qualities for individual bases were not recorded, and no much larger clone is one base off.

The material was PBMCs from the stem cell graft donor, obtained from the stem cell graft. This clonotype originated in a human donor who donated a stem cell graft to a child with acute myeloid leukemia.

The CDR3 corresponds to CAISESSGGLAKNIQYF. The DNA sequence follows: TGTGCCATCAGTGAGTCATCCGGGGGACTAGCCAAAAACATTCAGTACTTC. The chain is made from TRBV10-3 and TRBJ2-4; TRBD2 is a weak D gene call, 6 bases matching. The CDR1 and CDR2 encoded by the germline V gene are ENHRY and SYGVKD. The CDR3 sequence holds 17 residues, the cysteine and phenylalanine included. The only DNA kept is the CDR3, 51 bases in frame from the first base. V lost 0 bases and J lost 0 bases; the stretch between them is 12 bases long.